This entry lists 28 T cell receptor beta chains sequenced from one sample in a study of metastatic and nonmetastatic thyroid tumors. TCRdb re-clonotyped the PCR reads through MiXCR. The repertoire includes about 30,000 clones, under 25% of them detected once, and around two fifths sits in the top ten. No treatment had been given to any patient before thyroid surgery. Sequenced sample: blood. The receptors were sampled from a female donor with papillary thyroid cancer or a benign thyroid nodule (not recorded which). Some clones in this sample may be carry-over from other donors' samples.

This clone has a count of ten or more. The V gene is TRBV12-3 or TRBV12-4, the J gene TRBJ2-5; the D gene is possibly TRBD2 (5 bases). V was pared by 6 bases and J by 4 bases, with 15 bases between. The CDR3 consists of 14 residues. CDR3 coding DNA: TGTGCCAGCAGATACACGGGAAGGGCAGAGACCCAGTACTTC. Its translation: CASRYTGRAETQYF.

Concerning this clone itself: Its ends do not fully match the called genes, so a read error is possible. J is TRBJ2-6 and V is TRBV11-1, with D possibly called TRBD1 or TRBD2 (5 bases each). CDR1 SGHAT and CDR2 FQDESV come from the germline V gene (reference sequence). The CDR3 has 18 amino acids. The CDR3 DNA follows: TGTGCCAGCAGCTCCACGGGGTCGGCCCGCTCTGGGGCCAACGTCCCGACTTTC. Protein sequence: CASSSTGSARSGANVPTF.

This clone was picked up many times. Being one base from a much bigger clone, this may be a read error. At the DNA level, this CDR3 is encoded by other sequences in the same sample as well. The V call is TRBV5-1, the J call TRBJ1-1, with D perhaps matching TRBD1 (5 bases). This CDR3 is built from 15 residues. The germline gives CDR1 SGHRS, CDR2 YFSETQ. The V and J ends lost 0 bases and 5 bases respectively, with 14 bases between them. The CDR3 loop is CASSLDGQGGTEAFF. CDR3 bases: TGCGCCAGCAGCTTGGACGGACAAGGAGGGACTGAAGCTTTCTTT. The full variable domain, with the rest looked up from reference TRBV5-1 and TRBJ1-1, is KAGVTQTPRYLIKTRGQQVTLSCSPISGHRSVSWYQQTPGQGLQFLFEYFSETQRNKGNFPGRFSGRQFSNSRSEMNVSTLELGDSALYLCASSLDGQGGTEAFFGQGTRLTVV.

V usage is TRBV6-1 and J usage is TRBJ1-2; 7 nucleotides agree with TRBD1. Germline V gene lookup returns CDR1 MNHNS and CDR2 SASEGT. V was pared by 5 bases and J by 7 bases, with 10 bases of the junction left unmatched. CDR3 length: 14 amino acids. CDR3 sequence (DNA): TGTGCCAGCAGTATCCGCCGACAGGGCAGTGGCTACACCTTC. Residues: CASSIRRQGSGYTF.

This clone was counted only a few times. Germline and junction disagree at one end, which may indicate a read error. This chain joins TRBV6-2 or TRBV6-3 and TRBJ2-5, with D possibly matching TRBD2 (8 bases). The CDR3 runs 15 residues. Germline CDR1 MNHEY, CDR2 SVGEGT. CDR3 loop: CASSQQGTRMETQCF. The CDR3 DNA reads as TGTGCCAGCAGTCAACAGGGGACTAGGATGGAGACCCAGTGCTTC.

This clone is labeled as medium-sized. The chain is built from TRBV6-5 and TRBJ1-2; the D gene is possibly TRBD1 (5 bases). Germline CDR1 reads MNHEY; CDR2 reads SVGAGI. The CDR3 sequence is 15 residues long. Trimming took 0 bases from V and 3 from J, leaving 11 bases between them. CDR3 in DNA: TGTGCCAGCAGTTACTCGACTCTAGGGGACTATGGCTACACCTTC. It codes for CASSYSTLGDYGYTF.

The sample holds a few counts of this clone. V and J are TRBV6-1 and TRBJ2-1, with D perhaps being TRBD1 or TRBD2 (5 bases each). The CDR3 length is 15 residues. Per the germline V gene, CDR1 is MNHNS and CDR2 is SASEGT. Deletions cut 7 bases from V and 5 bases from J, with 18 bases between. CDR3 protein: CASTPGRISNNEQFF. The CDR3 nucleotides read TGTGCCAGCACCCCGGGGCGGATATCTAACAATGAGCAGTTCTTC.

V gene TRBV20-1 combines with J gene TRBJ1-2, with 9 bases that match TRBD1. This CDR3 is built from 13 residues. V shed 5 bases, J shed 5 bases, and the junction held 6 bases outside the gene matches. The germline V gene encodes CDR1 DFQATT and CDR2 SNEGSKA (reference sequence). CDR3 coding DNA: TGCAGTGCTGCCGGGACAGGGTTATATGGCTACACCTTC. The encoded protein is CSAAGTGLYGYTF.

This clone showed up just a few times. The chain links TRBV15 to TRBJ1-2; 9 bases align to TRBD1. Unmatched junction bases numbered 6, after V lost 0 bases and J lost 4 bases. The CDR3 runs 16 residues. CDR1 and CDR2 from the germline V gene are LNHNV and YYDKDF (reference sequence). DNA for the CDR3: TGTGCCACCAGCAGAGATCGGGACAGGGCTGGCTATGGCTACACCTTC. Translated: CATSRDRDRAGYGYTF.

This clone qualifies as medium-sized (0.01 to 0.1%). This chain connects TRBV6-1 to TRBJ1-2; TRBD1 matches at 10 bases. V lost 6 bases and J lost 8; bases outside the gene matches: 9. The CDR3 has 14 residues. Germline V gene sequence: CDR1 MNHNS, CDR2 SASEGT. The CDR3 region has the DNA TGTGCCAGCAGGGGTACCGGGACAGGGGAAGGCTACACCTTC. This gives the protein CASRGTGTGEGYTF.

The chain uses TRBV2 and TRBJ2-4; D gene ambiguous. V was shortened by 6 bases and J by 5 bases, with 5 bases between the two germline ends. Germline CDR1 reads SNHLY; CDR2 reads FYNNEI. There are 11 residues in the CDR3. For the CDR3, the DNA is TGTGCCAGCAGCGTACAAAACATTCAGTACTTC. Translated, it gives CASSVQNIQYF.

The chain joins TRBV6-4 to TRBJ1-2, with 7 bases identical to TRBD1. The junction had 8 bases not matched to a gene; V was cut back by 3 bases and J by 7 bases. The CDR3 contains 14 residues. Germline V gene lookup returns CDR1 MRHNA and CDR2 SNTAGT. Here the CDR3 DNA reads TGTGCCAGCAGTGAGACCGGGACAGATGGTGGCTACACCTTC. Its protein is CASSETGTDGGYTF.

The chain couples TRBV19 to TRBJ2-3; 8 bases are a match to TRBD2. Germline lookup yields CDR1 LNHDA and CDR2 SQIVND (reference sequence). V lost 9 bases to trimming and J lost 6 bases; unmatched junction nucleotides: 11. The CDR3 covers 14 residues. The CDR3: CASNSGGLGDTQYF. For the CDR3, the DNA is TGTGCCAGCAACTCCGGGGGACTAGGGGATACGCAGTATTTT.

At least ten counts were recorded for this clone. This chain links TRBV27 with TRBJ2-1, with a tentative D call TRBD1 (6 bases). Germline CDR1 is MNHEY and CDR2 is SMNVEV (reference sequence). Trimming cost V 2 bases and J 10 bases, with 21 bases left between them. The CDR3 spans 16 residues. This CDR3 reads CASSLPGDPSSIEQFF. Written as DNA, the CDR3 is TGTGCCAGCAGTTTACCAGGGGATCCCTCTAGTATCGAGCAGTTCTTC.

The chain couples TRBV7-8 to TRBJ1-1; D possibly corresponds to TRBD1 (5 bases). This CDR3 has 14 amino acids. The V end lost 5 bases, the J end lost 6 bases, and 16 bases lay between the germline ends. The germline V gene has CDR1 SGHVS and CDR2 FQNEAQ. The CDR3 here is CASSIHQGGSEAFF. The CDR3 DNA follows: TGTGCCAGCAGCATTCATCAGGGTGGGTCTGAAGCTTTCTTT. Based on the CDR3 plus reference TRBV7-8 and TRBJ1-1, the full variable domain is GAGVSQSPRYKVAKRGQDVALRCDPISGHVSLFWYQQALGQGPEFLTYFQNEAQLDKSGLPSDRFFAERPEGSVSTLKIQRTQQEDSAVYLCASSIHQGGSEAFFGQGTRLTVV.

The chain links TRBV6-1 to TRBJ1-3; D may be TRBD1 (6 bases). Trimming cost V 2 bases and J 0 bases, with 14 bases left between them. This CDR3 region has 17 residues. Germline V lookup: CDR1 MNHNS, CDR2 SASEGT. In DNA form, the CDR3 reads TGTGCCAGCAGTGAAACCCTCACAGGGAACTCTGGAAACACCATATATTTT. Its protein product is CASSETLTGNSGNTIYF.

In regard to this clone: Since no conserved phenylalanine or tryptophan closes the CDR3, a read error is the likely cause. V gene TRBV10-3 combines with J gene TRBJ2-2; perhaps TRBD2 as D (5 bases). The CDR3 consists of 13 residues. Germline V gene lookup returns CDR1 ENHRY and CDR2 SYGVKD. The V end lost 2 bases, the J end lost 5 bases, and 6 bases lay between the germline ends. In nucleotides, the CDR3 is TGTGCCATCAGTGAGAGAGGGACCGGGGAGCTGTTTCTT. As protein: CAISERGTGELFL.

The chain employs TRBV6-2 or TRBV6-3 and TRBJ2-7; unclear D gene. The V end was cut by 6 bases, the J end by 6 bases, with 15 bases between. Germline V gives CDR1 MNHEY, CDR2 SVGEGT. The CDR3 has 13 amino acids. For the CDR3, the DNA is TGTGCCAGCAGCCTATCTGACCGTGGCGAGCAGTACTTC. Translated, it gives CASSLSDRGEQYF.

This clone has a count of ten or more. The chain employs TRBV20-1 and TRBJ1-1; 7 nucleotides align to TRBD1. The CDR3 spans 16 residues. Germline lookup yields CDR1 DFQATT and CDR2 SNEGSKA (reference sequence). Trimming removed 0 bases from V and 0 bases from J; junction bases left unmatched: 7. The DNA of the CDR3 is TGCAGTGCTAGAGATCTGACAGGGATCTTGAACACTGAAGCTTTCTTT. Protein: CSARDLTGILNTEAFF.

DNA of the CDR3: TGTGCCATCAGTGAATCCCCACTAGCGGGAGGGCCGGACACCGGGGAGCTGTTTTTT. Translating it yields CAISESPLAGGPDTGELFF. The chain carries TRBV10-3 and TRBJ2-2; 13 nucleotides match TRBD2. CDR1 ENHRY and CDR2 SYGVKD come from the germline V gene. The J segment lost 3 bases and the V segment lost 3 bases, leaving 10 bases of the junction unmatched. CDR3 length: 19 amino acids.

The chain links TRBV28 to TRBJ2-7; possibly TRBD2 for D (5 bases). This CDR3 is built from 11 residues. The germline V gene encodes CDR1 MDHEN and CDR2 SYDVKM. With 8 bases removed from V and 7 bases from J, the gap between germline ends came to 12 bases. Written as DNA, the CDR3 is TGTGCCAGCTGGAGAGGCGGGGAGCAGTACTTC. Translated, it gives CASWRGGEQYF.

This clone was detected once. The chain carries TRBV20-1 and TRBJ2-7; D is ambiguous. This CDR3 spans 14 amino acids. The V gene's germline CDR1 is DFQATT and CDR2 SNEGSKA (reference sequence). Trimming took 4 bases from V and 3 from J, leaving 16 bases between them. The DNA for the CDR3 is TGCAGTGCTATGGGCCTAGACATGGGCTACGAGCAGTACTTC. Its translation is CSAMGLDMGYEQYF.

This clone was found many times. The CDR3 here is CAISGQGRSSYNEQFF. Written as DNA, the CDR3 is TGTGCCATCTCCGGACAGGGAAGGAGCTCCTACAATGAGCAGTTCTTC. This chain links TRBV10-3 with TRBJ2-1; 8 bases line up with TRBD1. This CDR3 has 16 residues. The V gene's germline CDR1 is ENHRY and CDR2 SYGVKD. The ends lost 8 bases at V and 0 bases at J; junction bases unmatched: 9.

The CDR3 loop is CASTEREAVNEQFF. The CDR3 DNA follows: TGTGCCAGCACCGAGCGGGAGGCGGTCAATGAGCAGTTCTTC. The chain is built from TRBV6-1 and TRBJ2-1, with TRBD2 matching 9 bases. CDR3 size: 14 residues. Germline V gives CDR1 MNHNS, CDR2 SASEGT. The V and J ends lost 7 bases and 6 bases, in that order; junction bases with no gene match: 7.

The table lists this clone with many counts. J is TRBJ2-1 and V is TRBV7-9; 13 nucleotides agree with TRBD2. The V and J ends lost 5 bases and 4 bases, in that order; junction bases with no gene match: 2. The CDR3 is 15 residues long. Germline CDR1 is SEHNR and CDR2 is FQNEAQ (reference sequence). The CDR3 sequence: CASSKTSGGYNEQFF. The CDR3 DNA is TGTGCCAGCAGCAAGACTAGCGGGGGGTACAATGAGCAGTTCTTC.

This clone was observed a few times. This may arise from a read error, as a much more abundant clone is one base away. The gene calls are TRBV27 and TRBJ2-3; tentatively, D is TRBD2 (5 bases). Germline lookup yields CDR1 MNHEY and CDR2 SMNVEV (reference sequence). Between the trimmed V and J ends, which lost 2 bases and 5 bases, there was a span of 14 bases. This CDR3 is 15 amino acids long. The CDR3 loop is CASSLELEGIDTQYF. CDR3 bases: TGTGCCAGCAGTTTAGAACTAGAGGGCATAGATACGCAGTATTTT.

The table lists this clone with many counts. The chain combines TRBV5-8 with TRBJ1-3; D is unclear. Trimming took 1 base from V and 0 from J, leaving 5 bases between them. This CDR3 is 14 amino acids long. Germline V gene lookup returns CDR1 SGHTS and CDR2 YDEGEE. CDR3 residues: CASSLKSSGNTIYF. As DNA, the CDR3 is TGTGCCAGCAGCTTGAAGAGCTCTGGAAACACCATATATTTT.

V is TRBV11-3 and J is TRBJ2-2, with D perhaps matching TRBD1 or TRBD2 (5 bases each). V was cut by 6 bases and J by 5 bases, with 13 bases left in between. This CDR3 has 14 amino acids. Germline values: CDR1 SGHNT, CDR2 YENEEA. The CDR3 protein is CASSSRGETGELFF. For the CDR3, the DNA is TGTGCCAGCAGTTCAAGAGGGGAGACCGGGGAGCTGTTTTTT.